Each of the 10 T cell receptor beta chains below was sequenced from the same sample in a study of cytomegalovirus exposure and HLA in healthy donors. Profiling relied on immunoSEQ multiplex PCR, and the TCRdb table lists in-frame clones only, not all of them. This sample carries about 360,000 clones, about nine tenths of them seen once, and the ten largest clones take 0.83%. Sequenced: PBMCs. These receptors were taken from a woman aged 18-29 years in good health and CMV-seronegative.

This clone was counted a single time. V is TRBV28 and J is TRBJ2-7, with 7 positions matching TRBD2. The germline V gene encodes CDR1 MDHEN and CDR2 SYDVKM. Unmatched junction bases numbered 2, after V lost 6 bases and J lost 3 bases. The CDR3 spans 12 residues. The CDR3 DNA sequence: TGTGCCAGCAGCGGGGGGAACTACGAGCAGTACTTC. Translated, it gives CASSGGNYEQYF.

This rearrangement joins TRBV5-4 to TRBJ2-1; 11 nucleotides match TRBD2. V trimming: 0 bases; J trimming: 5 bases; junction bases outside the gene matches: 10. The CDR3 is made up of 18 amino acids. Per the germline V gene, CDR1 is SGHNT and CDR2 is YYREEE (reference sequence). CDR3 in DNA: TGTGCCAGCAGCTTGGCCTTGACTAGCGGGAAGAGGAACAATGAGCAGTTCTTC. Protein: CASSLALTSGKRNNEQFF.

This clone was detected only a few times. This chain connects TRBV11-2 to TRBJ1-6; 9 positions agree with TRBD1. CDR3 length: 16 residues. V was clipped by 1 base and J by 13 bases; unmatched bases: 11. Germline V CDR1 and CDR2: SGHAT, FQNNGV. Here the CDR3 DNA reads TGTGCCAGCAGCTTAGTCGTAGACAGGGGGAAAACTCCCCTCCACTTT. Residues: CASSLVVDRGKTPLHF.

The chain is built from TRBV28 and TRBJ1-2; the match to TRBD1 covers 11 bases. CDR3 length: 15 residues. With 3 bases clipped from V and 7 bases from J, the junction kept 7 bases outside the gene matches. Germline loops: CDR1 MDHEN, CDR2 SYDVKM. The CDR3 DNA follows: TGTGCCAGCAGTTTCACGGGACAGGGGGTAGGTGGCTACACCTTC. Translating it yields CASSFTGQGVGGYTF.

To note about this clone: At the DNA level, this CDR3 is encoded by other sequences in the same sample as well. The rearrangement joins TRBV9 to TRBJ1-2, with D perhaps TRBD1 (5 bases). The CDR3 covers 14 residues. Germline CDR1 is SGDLS and CDR2 is YYNGEE. Between the trimmed V and J ends, which lost 2 bases and 2 bases, there was a span of 10 bases. The CDR3 here is CASSVSGGNYGYTF. The CDR3 DNA sequence: TGTGCCAGCAGCGTGTCCGGGGGGAACTATGGCTACACCTTC. Combining the CDR3 with reference TRBV9 and TRBJ1-2 gives the whole variable domain DSGVTQTPKHLITATGQRVTLRCSPRSGDLSVYWYQQSLDQGLQFLIQYYNGEERAKGNILERFSAQQFPDLHSELNLSSLELGDSALYFCASSVSGGNYGYTFGSGTRLTVV.

This chain joins TRBV6-6 and TRBJ2-7; the D gene is possibly TRBD2 (6 bases). Germline CDR1 MNHNY, CDR2 SVGAGI (reference sequence). Trimming removed 1 base at V and 0 bases at J, with 10 bases between. The CDR3 sequence is 15 residues long. The CDR3 region has the DNA TGTGCCAGCAGTTACTTAGGAGGGCGCTCCTACGAGCAGTACTTC. It is translated as CASSYLGGRSYEQYF.

This sequence joins TRBV7-2 and TRBJ2-1, with D possibly matching TRBD2 (6 bases). Germline CDR1 is SGHTA and CDR2 is FQGNSA. V was clipped by 1 base and J by 8 bases, with 18 bases between them. The CDR3 totals 16 residues. CDR3 in amino acids: CASSLVGTRGVDEQFF. In DNA form, the CDR3 reads TGTGCCAGCAGCTTAGTGGGTACGCGGGGCGTCGATGAGCAGTTCTTC. Full variable domain (rest looked up from reference TRBV7-2 and TRBJ2-1): GAGVSQSPSNKVTEKGKDVELRCDPISGHTALYWYRQSLGQGLEFLIYFQGNSAPDKSGLPSDRFSAERTGGSVSTLTIQRTQQEDSAVYLCASSLVGTRGVDEQFFGPGTRLTVL.

As regards this clone: Other nucleotide sequences from this sample produce the same CDR3. The chain combines TRBV2 with TRBJ2-3; 11 positions agree with TRBD2. V shed 5 bases and J 2 bases; nucleotides not matched to a gene: 6. The CDR3 totals 16 residues. CDR1 and CDR2 (germline): SNHLY, FYNNEI. The CDR3 loop reads CASSRRTSGYTDTQYF. CDR3 DNA: TGTGCCAGCAGTCGGAGGACTAGCGGGTACACAGATACGCAGTATTTT.

The chain carries TRBV27 and TRBJ1-2; perhaps TRBD1 as D (5 bases). The germline CDR1 and CDR2 sequences are MNHEY and SMNVEV (reference sequence). Deletions cut 2 bases from V and 0 bases from J, with 10 bases between. This CDR3 is built from 15 residues. The CDR3 coding sequence is TGTGCCAGCAGTTTAACTCCGACAGCTAACTATGGCTACACCTTC. It encodes CASSLTPTANYGYTF.

This clone was seen a single time. The V call is TRBV4-1, the J call TRBJ1-5; D not resolved. V was shortened by 4 bases and J by 3 bases, with 16 bases between the two germline ends. The CDR3 contains 16 residues. Germline V lookup: CDR1 MGHRA, CDR2 YSYEKL. CDR3 residues: CASSPDRGNLNQPQHF. In DNA, the CDR3 is TGCGCCAGCAGCCCTGATCGGGGTAACCTCAATCAGCCCCAGCATTTT.